The rows below give T cell receptor beta chains drawn from one sample of a study of identical twins. TCRdb re-called the 5' RACE reads with MiXCR, one entry per CDR3 protein. The data hold around 530,000 distinct CDR3 sequences, with roughly 15% observed a single time. These same records also appear under a second study, on yellow fever vaccine responses in identical twins.

Sequenced material: CD4+ T cells sorted from blood. The receptors stem from a woman aged 18-29 years in good health. The conserved cysteine and the conserved F or W are not part of the CDR3 here. The order of the fields is D gene, V gene, J gene, CDR3 protein. D genes are given only for firm matches.

TRBD2	TRBV20-1	TRBJ2-2	SARVHPGLAGASKGTGELF
.	TRBV12-3/TRBV12-4	TRBJ2-5	ASSLRPLADQETQY
.	TRBV4-1	TRBJ2-1	ASSQEYLEGFSYNEQF
.	TRBV5-1	TRBJ1-1	ASSSGDRNTEAF
TRBD1	TRBV12-3/TRBV12-4	TRBJ2-1	ASSPHDRGYNEQF
.	TRBV20-1	TRBJ2-2	SARDPDRGNTGELF
.	TRBV7-2	TRBJ2-7	ASSFPGLYYEQY
.	TRBV15	TRBJ2-5	ATSRQTGTVKETQY
.	TRBV29-1	TRBJ2-1	SVGPPKYTTPYNEQF
.	TRBV5-1	TRBJ2-2	ASSFNYYTGELF
.	TRBV19	TRBJ2-1	ASSSLGAVSIKGNEQF
.	TRBV7-9	TRBJ2-3	ASSLFARNTQY
.	TRBV5-1	TRBJ2-1	ASSPGTLNNEQF
.	TRBV20-1	TRBJ1-6	SATVGGSGSPLH
.	TRBV20-1	TRBJ2-7	SARDLYGQFHEQY
TRBD1	TRBV12-3/TRBV12-4	TRBJ1-2	ASSPGQGMGYT
.	TRBV3-1	TRBJ2-3	ASSQSVRTDTQY
.	TRBV14	TRBJ2-3	ASSQDAGVRANTQY
TRBD2	TRBV7-2	TRBJ2-7	ASTLSGTSSYEQY
.	TRBV7-9	TRBJ1-2	ASSSSRGLRLGYT
.	TRBV18	TRBJ2-2	ASSPPSGTGELF
.	TRBV7-2	TRBJ2-5	ASSFGLGTETQY
.	TRBV6-5	TRBJ2-3	ASSYGYTQY
TRBD1	TRBV7-9	TRBJ1-6	ASSTGTGGSPLH
TRBD2	TRBV12-3/TRBV12-4	TRBJ2-3	ASSLELWGGTDTQY
.	TRBV29-1	TRBJ2-1	SVQQTGTGSAGGYNEQF
.	TRBV11-1	TRBJ2-5	ASRLARQGSETQY
TRBD2	TRBV20-1	TRBJ2-3	SSLAGSTDTQY
TRBD1	TRBV7-2	TRBJ1-5	ASSPDRGDRQPQH
.	TRBV12-5	TRBJ1-4	ASGLLGVGATNEKLF
.	TRBV12-3/TRBV12-4	TRBJ1-2	ASRKQENYGYT
.	TRBV15	TRBJ2-1	ATSSLDGEQF
.	TRBV3-1	TRBJ1-2	ASSHEAPWDGYT
.	TRBV12-3/TRBV12-4	TRBJ2-7	ASSLMQGDYEQY
.	TRBV7-7	TRBJ2-3	ASSLSEGRDTQY
.	TRBV3-1	TRBJ2-1	ASSQDSAGRGNEQF
.	TRBV7-3	TRBJ1-6	ASSLTSNSPLH